This T cell receptor (beta chain) derives from a study of control samples from healthy donors and cancer patients. Using immunoSEQ multiplex PCR, the repertoire was profiled, and TCRdb retains in-frame clones only, with some absent. Among more than 110,000 clones listed, around 85% were seen once. The sample comprised blood. This TCR was sampled from a woman in her twenties or thirties in good health.

CDR3 amino acids: CATSRGDYGYTF. In nucleotides, the CDR3 is TGTGCCACCAGCAGAGGAGACTATGGCTACACCTTC. The chain joins TRBV15 to TRBJ1-2; unclear D gene. This CDR3 is built from 12 residues. Looked up from germline, CDR1 is LNHNV and CDR2 is YYDKDF (reference sequence). Trimming took off 1 base at V and 3 bases at J, with 3 bases between the two ends.